The following is a T cell receptor beta chain sequence with its context. Its antigen is not yet known. No quality values exist for individual bases; no much larger clone is one base distant. CDR1 is given as MNHEY and CDR2 as SMNVEV, both from the germline V gene (reference sequence). The CDR3 has 15 amino acids, counting the end cysteine and phenylalanine. Only the CDR3 DNA is retained, 45 bases long and in frame from the first base. The germline ends are 12 bases apart after V is trimmed by 2 bases and J by 5 bases. The CDR3 regions of human TCRbeta chains were analyzed by immunosequencing. The published analysis was carried out like this. Repertoire TCRs were matched against a reference library of SARS-CoV-2-specific TCRs generated with the MIRA antigen-specificity platform. Breadth was defined as the fraction of unique TCRs that were SARS-CoV-2-associated, and depth was defined as the fraction of total T cells that were SARS-CoV-2-associated. Using the MIRA data, each spike-specific TCR was mapped to the spike region that the TCR reacts to and placed in a CD4 or CD8 class. Log10-transformed breadth and depth values were compared by one-way ANOVA with Sidak's multiple comparisons tests. Drawn from immuneACCESS, this table holds only the in-frame rearrangements with V and J called that TCRdb kept. Clones are partly lost; checked studies trace under half to an unresolved V gene and leave the rest unexplained. That table is the source of V, J and clone size, and D and trimming were worked out from the DNA. This sample lists around 110,000 clones; about 92% were detected once. The top ten clonotypes cover more than 2.5% of the sample.

The meaning of the sample's time point label: baseline before first vaccination. Vaccinee samples were obtained from the UK trials COV001 and COV002, which included a single-blind randomized controlled phase 2/3 trial of AZD1222 (ChAdOx1 nCoV-19) in healthy adults. For TCRbeta chain sequencing, PBMC samples were collected from trial participants at day 0 and at day 28 after the second dose. The record originates from a study of T cell responses to AZD1222 COVID-19 vaccine (TCRdb year 2021). Regarding the complete study: Because spike-specific TCR depth and breadth did not differ between the two schedules, AZD1222 recipients who got a second dose at roughly 4 weeks were pooled with those who got a second dose at roughly 12 weeks. TCR sequencing covered more than 230 trial participants: around 210 given two doses of AZD1222 and around 25 given two doses of MenACWY control vaccine. Trial participants were enrolled by age into subgroups of 18-55, 56-69 and 70-plus years, and around 150, 29 and 61 TCR-sequenced participants, respectively, were included in these subgroups.

Beyond this particular receptor, the publication reports: Conclusions about previously exposed vaccinees were limited because only five to seven AZD1222 recipients were SARS-CoV-2 seropositive at baseline. Reportedly, close to half of the unique spike-specific TCRs recognized epitopes lying outside the regions that are mutated in the B.1.351 and B.1.1.7 variants. No day 14 peak-response samples were available, so repertoires were characterized only after the peak T cell response. Participants were mostly white British, with more females than males. The authors suggested clonal diversity may have been underestimated. Vaccine-associated CD4 TCRs spanned the whole spike protein, with dominant responses in regions 160-218 and 743-854. The 56-69-year group was small, and its depth increase did not reach significance, likely because of low power. After two AZD1222 doses, spike-specific TCR breadth and depth were significantly higher than at day 0 and than in MenACWY recipients.

This receptor was obtained from an adult in good health. The sequencing used peripheral blood, collected on day 0 of AZD1222 vaccination. The chain employs TRBV27 and TRBJ1-4, with the D gene call left open. The base sequence is TGTGCCAGCAGTTTACTATCGGGTATAAATGAAAAACTGTTTTTT. Translated, this gives CASSLLSGINEKLFF.